The 14 T cell receptor beta chains below come from one sample, sequenced in a study of CD8 T cells in ankylosing spondylitis. What these receptors recognize is not known. Study findings and constraints: Typical of ankylosing spondylitis blood, it appeared, was a TCR beta motif of 7 or 8 highly homologous variants.

TCRdb passed the 5' RACE reads through MiXCR, listing each CDR3 protein once. The sample holds 350,000 or so distinct CDR3 sequences, 8% seen once. The sequenced sample consisted of blood, either unsorted or a sorted T cell fraction (not recorded which). Every receptor here comes from a male donor with ankylosing spondylitis.

The rearrangement links TRBV10-3 to TRBJ2-1; 11 nucleotides match TRBD2. The CDR3 is made up of 17 amino acids. Germline V lookup: CDR1 ENHRY, CDR2 SYGVKD. With 6 bases clipped from V and 0 bases from J, the junction kept 7 bases outside the gene matches. The CDR3 nucleotides read TGTGCCATCAGCGGGACTAGCGGTCCGAGCTCCTACAATGAGCAGTTCTTC. Amino acid sequence: CAISGTSGPSSYNEQFF.

This clonotype was seen more than once but under ten times. This chain uses TRBV4-3 with TRBJ2-5; unclear D gene. Between the trimmed V and J ends, which lost 0 bases and 5 bases, there was a span of 10 bases. Germline loops: CDR1 LGHNA, CDR2 YSLEER. The CDR3 runs to 14 residues. The CDR3 DNA reads TGCGCCAGCAGCCAAGAGTGGGGTAGGGAGACCCAGTACTTC. It codes for CASSQEWGRETQYF.

CDR3 DNA: TGTGCCAGCTCACCAACACGGACAGTTCTGGGGGAGCTGTTTTTT. Translating it yields CASSPTRTVLGELFF. J is TRBJ2-2 and V is TRBV18, with D tentatively TRBD1 (6 bases). CDR1 is KGHSH, CDR2 LQKENI, per germline. Between the trimmed V and J ends, which lost 2 bases and 8 bases, there was a span of 15 bases. This CDR3 spans 15 amino acids.

Ten or more counts support this clonotype. The chain recombines TRBV28 with TRBJ2-7; D might be TRBD2 (5 bases). The CDR3 is made up of 12 amino acids. CDR1 is MDHEN and CDR2 is SYDVKM in the germline V gene. Trimming shortened V by 3 bases and J by 6 bases, and 9 bases separated the two germline ends. The CDR3 region has the DNA TGTGCCAGCAGTTTGAGGGTCGCCGAGCAGTACTTC. Translation: CASSLRVAEQYF.

The rearrangement joins TRBV7-6 to TRBJ2-3; 8 nucleotides align to TRBD2. The ends lost 5 bases at V and 5 bases at J; junction bases unmatched: 12. CDR1 is SGHVS and CDR2 is FNYEAQ in the germline V gene. This CDR3 contains 16 residues. CDR3 sequence reads: CASSLRGAGVGDTQYF. The CDR3 region has the DNA TGTGCCAGCAGCCTGCGGGGAGCGGGAGTTGGAGATACGCAGTATTTT.

This clonotype was seen a few times. The chain links TRBV27 to TRBJ2-7; D remains unclear. Germline V lookup: CDR1 MNHEY, CDR2 SMNVEV (reference sequence). The CDR3 runs 15 residues. The V and J ends lost 8 bases and 2 bases respectively, with 19 bases between them. The CDR3 region has the DNA TGTGCCAGCTGTTCCGACGGCAGCTCAACCTACGAGCAGTACTTC. It specifies CASCSDGSSTYEQYF.

This clonotype was picked up a small number of times. V is TRBV6-1 and J is TRBJ2-1; no clear D gene. The CDR3 contains 16 residues. CDR1 is MNHNS, CDR2 SASEGT, per germline. V was shortened by 5 bases and J by 0 bases, with 14 bases between the two germline ends. DNA for the CDR3: TGTGCCAGCAGTCCCCTTTCCCGGAGCTCCTACAATGAGCAGTTCTTC. As protein: CASSPLSRSSYNEQFF.

This clonotype has more than one count but fewer than ten. The rearrangement joins TRBV12-3 or TRBV12-4 to TRBJ2-3; D remains unclear. V was clipped by 5 bases and J by 0 bases, with 9 bases between them. The length of the CDR3 is 14 residues. The DNA of the CDR3 is TGTGCCAGCAGTGTGATATCTAGCACAGATACGCAGTATTTT. Its translation is CASSVISSTDTQYF.

This clonotype appeared a few times. In nucleotides, the CDR3 is TGTGCCAGCAGTTTATCCGGGACGAGAGCCAATGAGCAGTTCTTC. Amino acid sequence: CASSLSGTRANEQFF. J is TRBJ2-1 and V is TRBV27, with D perhaps assigned TRBD1 or TRBD2 (5 bases each). There are 15 residues in the CDR3. Germline V gene lookup returns CDR1 MNHEY and CDR2 SMNVEV (reference sequence). The V end was cut by 0 bases, the J end by 6 bases, with 12 bases between.

In its sample, this clonotype was seen a few times. The chain combines TRBV7-3 with TRBJ1-1; TRBD1 is a possible D gene (6 bases). This CDR3 region has 15 residues. V lost 5 bases and J lost 0, with 13 bases in between. Germline V CDR1 and CDR2: SGHTA, FQGTGA. CDR3 loop: CASSPSGHLNTEAFF. The CDR3, as DNA: TGTGCCAGCAGCCCGTCGGGACACCTGAACACTGAAGCTTTCTTT.

V and J are TRBV9 and TRBJ1-1; a weak D match, TRBD1 (5 bases). The CDR3 runs to 13 residues. CDR1 and CDR2 (germline): SGDLS, YYNGEE. With 7 bases removed from V and 3 bases from J, the gap between germline ends came to 13 bases. The CDR3 region has the DNA TGTGCCAGCGGAGAGGGGACGGACACTGAAGCTTTCTTT. Protein product: CASGEGTDTEAFF.

The chain joins TRBV2 to TRBJ2-3; D is undetermined. The CDR3 is 16 amino acids. The V and J ends lost 2 bases and 2 bases respectively, with 14 bases between them. Germline CDR1 is SNHLY and CDR2 is FYNNEI. The CDR3 DNA sequence: TGTGCCAGCAGTGAACTAGGCGGTGCAGTCACAGATACGCAGTATTTT. Amino acid sequence: CASSELGGAVTDTQYF.

There are many counts of this clonotype. This rearrangement joins TRBV13 to TRBJ2-7; a weak D match, TRBD1 (6 bases). Germline V gene data show CDR1 as PRHDT and CDR2 as FYEKMQ (reference sequence). Trimming removed 5 bases from V and 5 bases from J, with 13 bases in between. The CDR3 spans 13 residues. The CDR3 reads CASSRQPGDEQYF. The CDR3 nucleotides are TGTGCCAGCAGCCGACAGCCAGGGGACGAGCAGTACTTC. The full variable domain, with the rest looked up from reference TRBV13 and TRBJ2-7, is AAGVIQSPRHLIKEKRETATLKCYPIPRHDTVYWYQQGPGQDPQFLISFYEKMQSDKGSIPDRFSAQQFSDYHSELNMSSLELGDSALYFCASSRQPGDEQYFGPGTRLTVT.

The genes are TRBV5-1 and TRBJ1-1; TRBD1 matches at 7 bases. The CDR3 is made up of 15 amino acids. CDR1 and CDR2 (germline): SGHRS, YFSETQ. The trim removed 1 base at V and 3 bases at J, leaving 6 bases unmatched. The CDR3 coding sequence is TGCGCCAGCAGCTTGACGCCAGGGGGGGACACTGAAGCTTTCTTT. Residues: CASSLTPGGDTEAFF.